Listed below are T cell receptor beta chains from one sample, sequenced in a study of beta chain features in type 1 diabetes. Clones were sequenced by immunoSEQ multiplex PCR, and TCRdb holds only the in-frame ones, with some missing. The sample contains some 500,000 clones, around 10% of which appear only once. The sequencing input was naive CD4+ T cells from blood. These receptors all stem from a woman between 18 and 29 years old in good health. Both conserved end residues are part of each CDR3. D genes are given only for firm matches. Only part of the rows carry a size: once, few, many, or a class if the clone is expanded.

d_gene	abundance	v_gene	j_gene	CDR3nt	CDR3aa
TRBD2	few	TRBV4-2	TRBJ2-3	TGTGCCAGCAGCCGCGGGACTAGCGGGGGAGATACGCAGTATTTT	CASSRGTSGGDTQYF
TRBD2	few	TRBV29-1	TRBJ2-1	TGCAGCGCAAGCCGGGGGGGGAGCTCCTACAATGAGCAGTTCTTC	CSASRGGSSYNEQFF
NA	few	TRBV29-1	TRBJ1-1	TGCAGCGCATCAAAGCGGGGCACTGAAGCTTTCTTT	CSASKRGTEAFF
TRBD1	NA	TRBV2	TRBJ1-4	TGTGCCAGCAGCCGTGACAGGGTGGATGAAAAACTGTTTTTT	CASSRDRVDEKLFF
NA	NA	TRBV5-1	TRBJ1-1	TGCGCCAGCAGCTTGGCCAGGGCCACTGAAGCTTTCTTT	CASSLARATEAFF
NA	NA	TRBV30	TRBJ2-2	TGTGCCTGGAGTGTATTAAGGACCGGGGAGCTGTTTTTT	CAWSVLRTGELFF
NA	few	TRBV7-9	TRBJ2-5	TGTGCCAGCAGCCGAACAGGAGTGAGAGAGACCCAGTACTTC	CASSRTGVRETQYF
NA	NA	TRBV20-1	TRBJ2-3	TGCAGTGGCCGTAGCACAGATACGCAGTATTTT	CSGRSTDTQYF
TRBD1	NA	TRBV23-1	TRBJ2-4	TGCGCCAGCAGTCAACCGGGACAGGGGGAAAACATTCAGTACTTC	CASSQPGQGENIQYF
TRBD1	few	TRBV19	TRBJ2-1	TGTGCCAGTAGCCAGGGACAGGGCTATTTCCTAGCCTACAATGAGCAGTTCTTC	CASSQGQGYFLAYNEQFF
NA	NA	TRBV4-1	TRBJ2-2	TGCGCCAGCAGCCACGGCAGGGGATTAACCGGGGAGCTGTTTTTT	CASSHGRGLTGELFF
NA	few	TRBV30	TRBJ2-7	TGTGCCTGGAAAGGGAGTCCCTACGAGCAGTACTTC	CAWKGSPYEQYF
NA	NA	TRBV15	TRBJ2-1	TGTGCCACTACAGCCGGGGCCTACAATGAGCAGTTCTTC	CATTAGAYNEQFF
NA	NA	TRBV19	TRBJ2-1	TGTGCCAGTAGTATGTGGGAGAATGAGCAGTTCTTC	CASSMWENEQFF
NA	few	TRBV18	TRBJ2-2	TGTGCCAGCTCGGCGTTGGATACCGGGGAGCTGTTTTTT	CASSALDTGELFF
NA	NA	TRBV9	TRBJ2-7	TGTGCCAGCAGCCCTAGGGGGTCCTACGAGCAGTACTTC	CASSPRGSYEQYF
NA	few	TRBV5-4	TRBJ2-7	TGTGCCAGCAGCCAGCCAACGCAGGGAGAGCAGTACTTC	CASSQPTQGEQYF
NA	few	TRBV4-1	TRBJ1-3	TGCGCCAGCAGACCGGGACGGGAAAACACCATATATTTT	CASRPGRENTIYF
NA	few	TRBV30	TRBJ2-7	TGTGCCTGGTCGTGGGGCCCAGATTACGAGCAGTACTTC	CAWSWGPDYEQYF
TRBD1	few	TRBV5-1	TRBJ1-2	TGCGCCAGCAGCCCCATACCGGGACAGTATGGCTACACCTTC	CASSPIPGQYGYTF
TRBD2	few	TRBV30	TRBJ2-3	TGTGCCTGGAGTACCTCTCGGACTAGCGGGGGCACAGATACGCAGTATTTT	CAWSTSRTSGGTDTQYF
TRBD1	NA	TRBV10-3	TRBJ1-2	TGTGCCATCAGTACTCGGGACAGGGGAGGTTCGGGCTACACCTTC	CAISTRDRGGSGYTF
NA	few	TRBV7-6	TRBJ2-6	TGTGCCAGCAGCCCCTTGTATTCTGGGGCCAACGTCCTGACTTTC	CASSPLYSGANVLTF
TRBD1	few	TRBV4-1	TRBJ2-3	TGCGCCAGCAGCCAAGAGCCCACAGGGGCTAGCACAGATACGCAGTATTTT	CASSQEPTGASTDTQYF
NA	NA	TRBV4-2	TRBJ1-6	TGTGCCAGCAGCCAACGAAAACAGCAATATAATTCACCCCTCCACTTT	CASSQRKQQYNSPLHF
NA	few	TRBV7-9	TRBJ2-1	TGTGCCAGCAGCTTAGCCAATGAGCAGTTCTTC	CASSLANEQFF
TRBD1	few	TRBV29-1	TRBJ2-5	TGCAGCGTTGAAGGTCGTTTTAGACAGGGGCCTCAAGAGACCCAGTACTTC	CSVEGRFRQGPQETQYF
NA	few	TRBV4-2	TRBJ1-3	TGTGCCAGCAGCCAAGGGGTGGCTTCTGGAAACACCATATATTTT	CASSQGVASGNTIYF
TRBD1	NA	TRBV7-9	TRBJ2-1	TGTGCCAGCAGCTTCCGGGACAGGGACAACAATGAGCAGTTCTTC	CASSFRDRDNNEQFF
NA	few	TRBV4-1	TRBJ1-1	TGCGCCAGCAGCCAAGAGGGGAGGACTGAAGCTTTCTTT	CASSQEGRTEAFF
NA	few	TRBV2	TRBJ2-1	TGTGCCAGCACTGGGATCAACAATGAGCAGTTCTTC	CASTGINNEQFF
NA	NA	TRBV29-1	TRBJ1-1	TGCAGCGTTGATCTACAGGTCTTAGGAGAAGCTTTCTTT	CSVDLQVLGEAFF
NA	few	TRBV7-2	TRBJ1-2	TGTGCCAGCAGCCTACAGGGCTATGGCTACACCTTC	CASSLQGYGYTF
NA	NA	TRBV15	TRBJ2-2	TGTGCCACCAGCAGTAGGGCCTCGCGGACCGGGGAGCTGTTTTTT	CATSSRASRTGELFF
NA	NA	TRBV5-4	TRBJ2-5	TGTGCCAGCAGCTTGGCCCTGGGGGAAGGTCAGACCCAGTACTTC	CASSLALGEGQTQYF
NA	NA	TRBV7-3	TRBJ2-5	TGTGCCAGCAGCCCGGGTAGAAGGACTGCGACGGAGACCCAGTACTTC	CASSPGRRTATETQYF
TRBD1	few	TRBV7-2	TRBJ1-1	TGTGCCAGCAGCCCCCGGACAGGGGCAGAGGGCACTGAAGCTTTCTTT	CASSPRTGAEGTEAFF